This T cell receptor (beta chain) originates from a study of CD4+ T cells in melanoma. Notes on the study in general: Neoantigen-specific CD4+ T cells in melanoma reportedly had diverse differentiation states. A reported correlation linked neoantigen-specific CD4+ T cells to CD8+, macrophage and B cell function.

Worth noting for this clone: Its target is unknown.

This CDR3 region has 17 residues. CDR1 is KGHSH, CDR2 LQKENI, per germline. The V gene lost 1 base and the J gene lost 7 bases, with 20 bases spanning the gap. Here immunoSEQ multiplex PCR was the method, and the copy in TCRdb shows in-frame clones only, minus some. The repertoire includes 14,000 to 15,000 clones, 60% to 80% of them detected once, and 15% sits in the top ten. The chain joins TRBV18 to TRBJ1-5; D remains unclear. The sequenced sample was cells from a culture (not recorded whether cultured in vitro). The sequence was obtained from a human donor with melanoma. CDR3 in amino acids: CASSPLDARVTEQPQHF. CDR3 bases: TGTGCCAGCTCACCACTCGACGCGAGGGTAACGGAGCAGCCCCAGCATTTT. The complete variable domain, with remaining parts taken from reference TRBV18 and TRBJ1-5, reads NAGVMQNPRHLVRRRGQEARLRCSPMKGHSHVYWYRQLPEEGLKFMVYLQKENIIDESGMPKERFSAEFPKEGPSILRIQQVVRGDSAAYFCASSPLDARVTEQPQHFGDGTRLSIL.